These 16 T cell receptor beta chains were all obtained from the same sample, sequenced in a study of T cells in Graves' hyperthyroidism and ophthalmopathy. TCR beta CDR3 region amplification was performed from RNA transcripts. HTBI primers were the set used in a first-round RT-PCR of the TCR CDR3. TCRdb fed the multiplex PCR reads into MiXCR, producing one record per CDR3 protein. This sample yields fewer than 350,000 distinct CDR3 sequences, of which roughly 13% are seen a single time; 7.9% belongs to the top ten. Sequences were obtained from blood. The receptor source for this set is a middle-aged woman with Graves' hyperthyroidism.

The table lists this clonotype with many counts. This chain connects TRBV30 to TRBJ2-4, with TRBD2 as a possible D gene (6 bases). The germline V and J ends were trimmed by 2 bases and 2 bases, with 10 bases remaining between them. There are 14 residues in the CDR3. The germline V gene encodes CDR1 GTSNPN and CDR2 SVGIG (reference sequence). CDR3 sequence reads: CAWSYSGTKNIQYF. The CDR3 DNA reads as TGTGCCTGGAGTTATAGCGGTACCAAAAACATTCAGTACTTC.

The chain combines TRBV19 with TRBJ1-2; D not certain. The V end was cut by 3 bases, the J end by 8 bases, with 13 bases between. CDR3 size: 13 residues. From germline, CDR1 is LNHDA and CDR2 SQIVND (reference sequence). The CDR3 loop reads CASSIGQPGGYTF. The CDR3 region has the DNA TGTGCCAGTAGTATCGGTCAGCCGGGAGGCTACACCTTC. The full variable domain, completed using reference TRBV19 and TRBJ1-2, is DGGITQSPKYLFRKEGQNVTLSCEQNLNHDAMYWYRQDPGQGLRLIYYSQIVNDFQKGDIAEGYSVSREKKESFPLTVTSAQKNPTAFYLCASSIGQPGGYTFGSGTRLTVV.

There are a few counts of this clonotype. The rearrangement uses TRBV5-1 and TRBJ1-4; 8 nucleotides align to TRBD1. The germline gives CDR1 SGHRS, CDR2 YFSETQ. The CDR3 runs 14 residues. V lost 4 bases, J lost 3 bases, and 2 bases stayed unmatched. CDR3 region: CASSKQGANEKLFF. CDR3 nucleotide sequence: TGCGCCAGCAGCAAACAGGGGGCTAATGAAAAACTGTTTTTT.

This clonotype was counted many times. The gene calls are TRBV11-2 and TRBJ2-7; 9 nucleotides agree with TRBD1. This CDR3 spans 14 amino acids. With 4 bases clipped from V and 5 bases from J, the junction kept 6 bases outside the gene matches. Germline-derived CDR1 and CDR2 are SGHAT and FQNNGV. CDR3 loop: CASSSTGGGDEQYF. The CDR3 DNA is TGTGCCAGCAGCTCAACAGGGGGCGGCGACGAGCAGTACTTC.

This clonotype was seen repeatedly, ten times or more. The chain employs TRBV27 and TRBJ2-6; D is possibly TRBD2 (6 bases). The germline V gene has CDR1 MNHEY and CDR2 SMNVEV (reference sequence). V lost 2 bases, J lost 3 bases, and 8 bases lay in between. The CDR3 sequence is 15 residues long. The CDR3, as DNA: TGTGCCAGCAGTTTACGGGGGTATGGGGCCAACGTCCTGACTTTC. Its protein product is CASSLRGYGANVLTF.

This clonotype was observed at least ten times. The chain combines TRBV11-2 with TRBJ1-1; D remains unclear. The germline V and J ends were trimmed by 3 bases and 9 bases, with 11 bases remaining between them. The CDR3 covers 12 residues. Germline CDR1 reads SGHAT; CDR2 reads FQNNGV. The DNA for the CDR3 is TGTGCCAGCAGCTTCCCCGATCCCAAAGCTTTCTTT. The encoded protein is CASSFPDPKAFF. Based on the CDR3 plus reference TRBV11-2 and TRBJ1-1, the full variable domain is EAGVAQSPRYKIIEKRQSVAFWCNPISGHATLYWYQQILGQGPKLLIQFQNNGVVDDSQLPKDRFSAERLKGVDSTLKIQPAKLEDSAVYLCASSFPDPKAFFGQGTRLTVV.

CDR3 in amino acids: CASSQVQGGTEAFF. CDR3 nucleotide sequence: TGCGCCAGCAGCCAAGTTCAGGGGGGCACTGAAGCTTTCTTT. The chain has TRBV4-1 and TRBJ1-1, with 7 bases aligning to TRBD1. Trimming cost V 1 base and J 4 bases; bases outside gene matches: 3. The CDR3 contains 14 residues. The germline gives CDR1 MGHRA, CDR2 YSYEKL.

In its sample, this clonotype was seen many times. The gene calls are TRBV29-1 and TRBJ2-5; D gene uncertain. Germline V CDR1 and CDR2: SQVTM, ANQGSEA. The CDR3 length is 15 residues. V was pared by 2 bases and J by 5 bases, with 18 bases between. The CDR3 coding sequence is TGCAGCGTTGAAATCTATCAATTGTTCCAGGAGACCCAGTACTTC. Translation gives CSVEIYQLFQETQYF.

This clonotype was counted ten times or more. The CDR3 nucleotides are TGTGCCAGCAGCAGCCTCCGACTAGCGGACTCCTACGAGCAGTACTTC. This sequence encodes CASSSLRLADSYEQYF. The rearrangement links TRBV2 to TRBJ2-7, with 9 bases aligning to TRBD2. Per germline, CDR1 SNHLY and CDR2 FYNNEI. The V segment lost 6 bases and the J segment 0 bases; nucleotides outside the gene matches: 9. The CDR3 has 16 residues. The whole variable domain, remainder taken from reference TRBV2 and TRBJ2-7, is EPEVTQTPSHQVTQMGQEVILRCVPISNHLYFYWYRQILGQKVEFLVSFYNNEISEKSEIFDDQFSVERPDGSNFTLKIRSTKLEDSAMYFCASSSLRLADSYEQYFGPGTRLTVT.

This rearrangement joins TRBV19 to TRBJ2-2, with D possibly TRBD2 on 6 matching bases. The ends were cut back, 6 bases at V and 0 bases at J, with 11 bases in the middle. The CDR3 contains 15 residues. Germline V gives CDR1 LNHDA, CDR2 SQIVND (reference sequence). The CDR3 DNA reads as TGTGCCAGTAGGGCGGGGACGGCGAACACCGGGGAGCTGTTTTTT. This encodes CASRAGTANTGELFF.

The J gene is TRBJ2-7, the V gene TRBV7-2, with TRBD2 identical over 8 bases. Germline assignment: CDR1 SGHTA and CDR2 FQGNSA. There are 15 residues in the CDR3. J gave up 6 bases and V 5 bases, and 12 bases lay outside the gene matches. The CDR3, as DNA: TGTGCCAGCAGCGCGGGGTCTAGCGGGCCGGGCGAGCAGTACTTC. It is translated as CASSAGSSGPGEQYF.

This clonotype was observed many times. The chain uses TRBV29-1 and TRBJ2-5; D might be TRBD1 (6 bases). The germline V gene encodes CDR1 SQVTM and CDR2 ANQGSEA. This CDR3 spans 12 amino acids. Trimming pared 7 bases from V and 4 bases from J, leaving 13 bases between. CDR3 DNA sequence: TGCAGCGGAGAGGACAGAGGAGAGACCCAGTACTTC. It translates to CSGEDRGETQYF.

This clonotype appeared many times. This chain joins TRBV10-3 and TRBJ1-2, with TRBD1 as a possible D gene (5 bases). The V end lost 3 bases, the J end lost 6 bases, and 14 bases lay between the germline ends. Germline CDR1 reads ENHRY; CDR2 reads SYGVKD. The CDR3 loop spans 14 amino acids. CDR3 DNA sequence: TGTGCCATCAGTGATTCGTCCAGGGATGATGGCTACACCTTC. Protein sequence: CAISDSSRDDGYTF.

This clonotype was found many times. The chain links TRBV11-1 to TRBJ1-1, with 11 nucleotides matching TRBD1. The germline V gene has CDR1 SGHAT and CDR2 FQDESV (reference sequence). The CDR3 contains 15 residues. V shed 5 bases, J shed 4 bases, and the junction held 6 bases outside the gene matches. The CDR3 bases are TGTGCCAGCAGCAATCTCGGGACAGGGGGCACTGAAGCTTTCTTT. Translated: CASSNLGTGGTEAFF.

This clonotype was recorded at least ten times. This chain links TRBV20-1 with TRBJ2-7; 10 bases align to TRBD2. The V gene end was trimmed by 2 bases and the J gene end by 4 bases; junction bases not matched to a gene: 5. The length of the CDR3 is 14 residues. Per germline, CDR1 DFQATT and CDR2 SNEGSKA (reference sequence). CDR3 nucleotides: TGCAGTGCTAGACCCCTAGCGGGAGTATACGAGCAGTACTTC. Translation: CSARPLAGVYEQYF.

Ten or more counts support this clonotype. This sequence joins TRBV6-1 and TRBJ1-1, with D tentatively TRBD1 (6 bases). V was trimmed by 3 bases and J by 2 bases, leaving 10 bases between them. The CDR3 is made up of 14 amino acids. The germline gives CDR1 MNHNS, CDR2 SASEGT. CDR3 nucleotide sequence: TGTGCCAGCAGTGACCCGGGACAAAACACTGAAGCTTTCTTT. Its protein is CASSDPGQNTEAFF.